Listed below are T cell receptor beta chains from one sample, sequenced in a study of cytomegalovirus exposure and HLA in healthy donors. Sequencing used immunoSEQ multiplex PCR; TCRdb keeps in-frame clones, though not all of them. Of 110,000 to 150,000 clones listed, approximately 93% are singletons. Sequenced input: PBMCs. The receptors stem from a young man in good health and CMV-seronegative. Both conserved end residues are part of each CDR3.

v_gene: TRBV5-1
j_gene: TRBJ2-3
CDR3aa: CASSSGLAGGIWSTDTQYF

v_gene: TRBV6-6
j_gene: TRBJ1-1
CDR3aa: CASRDRPNTEAFF

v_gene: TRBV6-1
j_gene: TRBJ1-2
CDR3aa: CASSSNKRTF

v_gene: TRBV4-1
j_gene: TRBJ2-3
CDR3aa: CASSQEGVTGLAGTDTQYF

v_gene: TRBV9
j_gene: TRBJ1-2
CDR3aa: CASSVSGSGPPQMYGYTF

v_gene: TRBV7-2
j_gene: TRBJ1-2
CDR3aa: CASSSQERGHWGYTF

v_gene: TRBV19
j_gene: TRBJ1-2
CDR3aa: CASSTPAGLRDGYTF

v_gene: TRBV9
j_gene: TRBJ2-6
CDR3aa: CASSAGLAGPGSGANVLTF

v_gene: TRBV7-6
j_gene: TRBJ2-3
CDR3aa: CASSSYRTSGIADTQYF

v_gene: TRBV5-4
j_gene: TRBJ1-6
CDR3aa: CASSRDREGNSPLHF

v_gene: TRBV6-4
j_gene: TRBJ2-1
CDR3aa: CASSYGAGGAYNEQFF

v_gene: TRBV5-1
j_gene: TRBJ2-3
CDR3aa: CASSLGEADTQYF

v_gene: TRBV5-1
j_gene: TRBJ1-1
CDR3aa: CASSSGYTEAFF

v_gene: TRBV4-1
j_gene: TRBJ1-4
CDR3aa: CASSLGVGNEKLFF

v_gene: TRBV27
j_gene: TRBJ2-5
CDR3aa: CASSFKGAGETQYF

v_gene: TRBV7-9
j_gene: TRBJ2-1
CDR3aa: CASSLLAFPGYNEQFF

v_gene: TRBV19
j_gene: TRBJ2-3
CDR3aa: CASSPVAGGHTDTQYF

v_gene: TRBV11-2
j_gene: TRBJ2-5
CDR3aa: CASSLAGAYIGETQYF

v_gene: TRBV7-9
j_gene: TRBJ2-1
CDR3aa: CASRTTSSGNEQFF

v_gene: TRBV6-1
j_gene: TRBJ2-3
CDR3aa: CASRSVSVADTQYF

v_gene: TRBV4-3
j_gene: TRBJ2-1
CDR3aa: CASSRKAGGSYNEQFF

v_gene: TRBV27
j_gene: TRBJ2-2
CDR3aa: CASSSYTGELFF

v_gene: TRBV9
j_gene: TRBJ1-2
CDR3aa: CASSASTGTGSGYTF

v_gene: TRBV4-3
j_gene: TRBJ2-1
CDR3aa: CASSQAGRYNEQFF